These T cell receptor beta chains were read from a single sample in a study of blood T cell repertoires in COVID-19. Sequencing used immunoSEQ multiplex PCR; TCRdb keeps in-frame clones, though not all of them. This table holds some 200,000 clones, around 89% found once. Sequencing was performed on peripheral blood. The receptors come from a woman between 40 and 50 years old with acute or convalescent COVID-19. Both conserved end residues are part of each CDR3. The order of the fields is V gene, D gene, clone size, J gene, CDR3 protein, CDR3 DNA. A D gene is named only where the DNA matches it firmly. Only some rows state a clone size, as once, few, many or a class for expanded clones.

TRBV12-3/TRBV12-4,-,once,TRBJ1-2,CASRPVNYGYTF,TGTGCCAGCAGACCAGTCAACTATGGCTACACCTTC
TRBV5-4,TRBD2,-,TRBJ2-5,CASSSGLAGGKETQYF,TGTGCCAGCAGCTCTGGACTAGCGGGGGGGAAAGAGACCCAGTACTTC
TRBV5-8,TRBD1,-,TRBJ1-5,CASSRTGVVDNQPQHF,TGTGCCAGCAGCAGAACAGGGGTAGTTGACAATCAGCCCCAGCATTTT
TRBV14,TRBD1,-,TRBJ1-1,CASSQDDRGMAFF,TGTGCCAGCAGCCAGGACGACAGGGGGATGGCTTTCTTT
TRBV6-5,TRBD2,-,TRBJ2-5,CASSYGVAGVGETQYF,TGTGCCAGCAGTTACGGAGTAGCGGGGGTAGGAGAGACCCAGTACTTC
TRBV19,-,-,TRBJ1-6,CASSANTGDNSPLHF,TGTGCCAGTAGTGCCAATACAGGAGATAATTCACCCCTCCACTTT
TRBV2,-,-,TRBJ1-1,CASSEMRADTEAFF,TGTGCCAGCAGTGAAATGAGGGCTGACACTGAAGCTTTCTTT
TRBV30,-,-,TRBJ2-3,CAWSYMGPDTQYF,TGTGCCTGGAGTTACATGGGGCCAGATACGCAGTATTTT
TRBV30,-,-,TRBJ1-3,CAWSVGLSGNTIYF,TGTGCCTGGAGTGTGGGACTCTCTGGAAACACCATATATTTT
TRBV4-1,TRBD1,-,TRBJ1-4,CASSQPTRGQGKLFF,TGCGCCAGCAGCCAACCTACCAGGGGGCAGGGAAAACTGTTTTTT
TRBV7-9,-,-,TRBJ1-1,CASSPPGHLNTEAFF,TGTGCCAGCAGCCCCCCGGGACATCTGAACACTGAAGCTTTCTTT
TRBV10-3,TRBD1,-,TRBJ1-4,CAISQTGYEKLFF,TGTGCCATCAGTCAGACAGGGTATGAAAAACTGTTTTTT
TRBV2,TRBD1,-,TRBJ1-5,CASNPGQSNQPQHF,TGTGCCAGCAATCCGGGACAGAGCAATCAGCCCCAGCATTTT
TRBV30,-,-,TRBJ1-3,CAWSSGSSGNTIYF,TGTGCCTGGAGTAGCGGTTCATCTGGAAACACCATATATTTT
TRBV7-2,TRBD1,-,TRBJ1-6,CASSPQRDSNSPLHF,TGTGCCAGCAGCCCCCAGAGGGACAGTAATTCACCCCTCCACTTT
TRBV28,TRBD1,-,TRBJ1-2,CASRGDRVQGYTF,TGTGCCAGCAGGGGCGACAGGGTTCAGGGCTACACCTTC
TRBV9,TRBD2,-,TRBJ2-2,CASSVVGGGASIGELFF,TGTGCCAGCAGCGTAGTCGGCGGGGGGGCCTCGATCGGGGAGCTGTTTTTT
TRBV10-2,TRBD1,-,TRBJ1-1,CASRTGGPEAFF,TGCGCCAGCCGGACAGGGGGACCTGAAGCTTTCTTT